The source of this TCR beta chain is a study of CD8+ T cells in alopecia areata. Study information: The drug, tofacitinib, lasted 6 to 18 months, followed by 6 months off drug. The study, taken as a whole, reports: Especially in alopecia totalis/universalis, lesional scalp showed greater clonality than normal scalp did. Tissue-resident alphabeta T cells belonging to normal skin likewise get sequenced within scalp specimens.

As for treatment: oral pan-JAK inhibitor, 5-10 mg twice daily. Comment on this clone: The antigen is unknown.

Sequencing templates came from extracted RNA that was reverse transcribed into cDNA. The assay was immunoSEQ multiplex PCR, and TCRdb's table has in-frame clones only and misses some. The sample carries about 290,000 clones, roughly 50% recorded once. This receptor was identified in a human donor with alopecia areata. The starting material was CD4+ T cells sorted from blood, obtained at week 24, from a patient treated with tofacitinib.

In nucleotides, the CDR3 is TGCAGCGTTGAAGATCCTCGAGCGGGGGGGCCAAATGAGCAGTTCTTC. This translates into CSVEDPRAGGPNEQFF. V usage is TRBV29-1 and J usage is TRBJ2-1; 10 bases agree with TRBD2. In germline, CDR1 is SQVTM, CDR2 ANQGSEA. V trimming: 0 bases; J trimming: 7 bases; junction bases outside the gene matches: 9. The CDR3 sequence is 16 residues long.